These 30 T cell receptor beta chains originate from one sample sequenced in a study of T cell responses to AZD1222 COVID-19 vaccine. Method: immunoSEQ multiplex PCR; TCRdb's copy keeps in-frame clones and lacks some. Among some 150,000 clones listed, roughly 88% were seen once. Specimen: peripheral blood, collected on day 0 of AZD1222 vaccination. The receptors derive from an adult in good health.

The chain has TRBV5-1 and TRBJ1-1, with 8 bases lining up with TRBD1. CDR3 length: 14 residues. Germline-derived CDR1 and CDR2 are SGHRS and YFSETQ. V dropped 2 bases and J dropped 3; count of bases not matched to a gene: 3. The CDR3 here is CASSFGQGDTEAFF. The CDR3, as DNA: TGCGCCAGCAGCTTCGGACAGGGCGACACTGAAGCTTTCTTT.

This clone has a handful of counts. CDR3 sequence (DNA): TGTGCCAGCAGTGATGGGGGCTGGGAGACCCAGTACTTC. Translation gives CASSDGGWETQYF. The genes are TRBV2 and TRBJ2-5, with D perhaps matching TRBD1 (6 bases). Trimming took off 3 bases at V and 5 bases at J, with 10 bases between the two ends. Germline loops: CDR1 SNHLY, CDR2 FYNNEI. This CDR3 has 13 residues.

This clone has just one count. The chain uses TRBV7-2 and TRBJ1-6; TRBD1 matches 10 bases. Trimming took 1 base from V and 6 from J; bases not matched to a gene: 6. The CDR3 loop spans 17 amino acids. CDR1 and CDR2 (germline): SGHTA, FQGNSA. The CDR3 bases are TGTGCCAGCAGCTTAGTAGGGGGGACAGGGGTTAATTCACCCCTCCACTTT. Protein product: CASSLVGGTGVNSPLHF.

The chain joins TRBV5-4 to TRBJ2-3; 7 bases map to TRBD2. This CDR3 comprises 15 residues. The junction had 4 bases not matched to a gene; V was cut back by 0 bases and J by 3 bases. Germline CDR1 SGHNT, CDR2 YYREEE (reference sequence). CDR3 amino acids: CASSLGAGVTDTQYF. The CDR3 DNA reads TGTGCCAGCAGCTTGGGGGCGGGAGTAACAGATACGCAGTATTTT.

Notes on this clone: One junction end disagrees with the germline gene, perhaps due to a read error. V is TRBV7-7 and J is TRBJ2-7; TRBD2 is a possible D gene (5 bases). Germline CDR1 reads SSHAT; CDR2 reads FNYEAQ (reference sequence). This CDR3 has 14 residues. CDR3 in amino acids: CASSRTSSSYEQYF. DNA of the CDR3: TGTGCTAGCAGCCGTACTAGTAGCTCCTACGAGCAGTACTTC.

The CDR3 loop is CSASMGGVNEKLFF. The DNA for the CDR3 is TGCAGTGCTAGTATGGGGGGCGTTAATGAAAAACTGTTTTTT. The chain is built from TRBV20-1 and TRBJ1-4; D is perhaps TRBD1 (6 bases). This CDR3 has 14 amino acids. Trimming cost V 3 bases and J 4 bases, with 12 bases left between them. The V gene's germline CDR1 is DFQATT and CDR2 SNEGSKA (reference sequence).

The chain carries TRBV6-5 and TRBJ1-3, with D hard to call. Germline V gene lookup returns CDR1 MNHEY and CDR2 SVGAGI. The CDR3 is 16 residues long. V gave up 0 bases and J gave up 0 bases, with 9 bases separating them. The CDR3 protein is CASSYSYPFSGNTIYF. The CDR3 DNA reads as TGTGCCAGCAGTTACTCGTACCCGTTCTCTGGAAACACCATATATTTT.

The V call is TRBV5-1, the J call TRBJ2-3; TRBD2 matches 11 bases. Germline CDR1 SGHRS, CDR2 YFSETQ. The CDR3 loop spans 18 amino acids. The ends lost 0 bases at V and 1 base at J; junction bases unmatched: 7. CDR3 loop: CASSLAVAGGLGTDTQYF. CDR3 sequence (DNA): TGCGCCAGCAGCTTGGCGGTAGCGGGGGGGCTAGGCACAGATACGCAGTATTTT.

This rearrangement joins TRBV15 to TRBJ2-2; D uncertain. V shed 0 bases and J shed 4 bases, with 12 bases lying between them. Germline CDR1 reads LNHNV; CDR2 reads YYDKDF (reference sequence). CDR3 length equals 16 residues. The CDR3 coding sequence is TGTGCCACCAGCAGAGATTTGGGTCAGTTCACCGGGGAGCTGTTTTTT. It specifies CATSRDLGQFTGELFF. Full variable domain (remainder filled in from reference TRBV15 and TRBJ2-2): DAMVIQNPRYQVTQFGKPVTLSCSQTLNHNVMYWYQQKSSQAPKLLFHYYDKDFNNEADTPDNFQSRRPNTSFCFLDIRSPGLGDTAMYLCATSRDLGQFTGELFFGEGSRLTVL.

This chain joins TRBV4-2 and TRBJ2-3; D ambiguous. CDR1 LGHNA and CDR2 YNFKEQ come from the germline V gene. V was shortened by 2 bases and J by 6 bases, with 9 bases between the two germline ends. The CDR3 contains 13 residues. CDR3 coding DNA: TGTGCCAGCAGCCAAAACCCGGCGGATACGCAGTATTTT. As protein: CASSQNPADTQYF.

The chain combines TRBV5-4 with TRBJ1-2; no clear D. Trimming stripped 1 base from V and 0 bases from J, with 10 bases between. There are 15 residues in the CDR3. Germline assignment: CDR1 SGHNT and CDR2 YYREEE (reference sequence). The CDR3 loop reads CASSLIGPTNYGYTF. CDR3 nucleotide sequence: TGTGCCAGCAGCTTGATTGGCCCGACTAACTATGGCTACACCTTC. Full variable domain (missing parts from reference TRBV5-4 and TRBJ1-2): ETGVTQSPTHLIKTRGQQVTLRCSSQSGHNTVSWYQQALGQGPQFIFQYYREEENGRGNFPPRFSGLQFPNYSSELNVNALELDDSALYLCASSLIGPTNYGYTFGSGTRLTVV.

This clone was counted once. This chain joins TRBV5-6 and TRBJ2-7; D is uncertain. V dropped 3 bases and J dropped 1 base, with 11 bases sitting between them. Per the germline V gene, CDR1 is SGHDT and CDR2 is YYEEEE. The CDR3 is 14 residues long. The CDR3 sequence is CASSWAPGSYEQYF. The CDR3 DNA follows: TGTGCCAGCAGCTGGGCCCCGGGTTCCTACGAGCAGTACTTC.

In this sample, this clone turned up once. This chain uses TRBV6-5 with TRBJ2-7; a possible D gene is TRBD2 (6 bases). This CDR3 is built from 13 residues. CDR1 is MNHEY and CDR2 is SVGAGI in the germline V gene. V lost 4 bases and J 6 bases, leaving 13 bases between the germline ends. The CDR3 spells CASSSTGLSEQYF. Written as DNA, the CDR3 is TGTGCCAGCAGTTCCACGGGACTCTCCGAGCAGTACTTC.

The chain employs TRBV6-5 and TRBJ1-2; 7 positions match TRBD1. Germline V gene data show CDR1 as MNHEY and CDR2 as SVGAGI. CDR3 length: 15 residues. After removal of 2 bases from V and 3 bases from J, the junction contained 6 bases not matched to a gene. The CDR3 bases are TGTGCCAGCAGTTACCCTTCCGGGACAGACTATGGCTACACCTTC. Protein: CASSYPSGTDYGYTF.

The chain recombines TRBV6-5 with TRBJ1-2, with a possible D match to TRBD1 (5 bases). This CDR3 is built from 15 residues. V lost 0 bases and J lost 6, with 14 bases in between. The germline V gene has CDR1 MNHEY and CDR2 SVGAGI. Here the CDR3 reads CASSYSGTAGDGYTF. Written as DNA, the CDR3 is TGTGCCAGCAGTTACTCTGGGACCGCCGGGGATGGCTACACCTTC.

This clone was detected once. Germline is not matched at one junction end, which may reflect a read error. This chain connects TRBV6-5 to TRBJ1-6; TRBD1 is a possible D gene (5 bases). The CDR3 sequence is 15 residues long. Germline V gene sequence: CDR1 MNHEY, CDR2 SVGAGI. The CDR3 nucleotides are TGTGCCAGCAGAGACTTACGGGGCTTTAATGCACCCCTCCACTTT. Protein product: CASRDLRGFNAPLHF.

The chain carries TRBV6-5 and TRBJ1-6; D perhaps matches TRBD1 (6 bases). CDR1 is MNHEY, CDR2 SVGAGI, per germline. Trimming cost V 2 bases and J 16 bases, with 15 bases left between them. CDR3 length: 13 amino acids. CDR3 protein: CASSYGGQTILHF. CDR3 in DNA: TGTGCCAGCAGTTACGGGGGACAAACCATTCTCCACTTT.

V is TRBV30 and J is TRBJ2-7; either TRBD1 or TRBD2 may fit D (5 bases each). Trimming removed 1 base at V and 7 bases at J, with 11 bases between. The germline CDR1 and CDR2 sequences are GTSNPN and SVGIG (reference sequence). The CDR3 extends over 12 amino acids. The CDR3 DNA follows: TGTGCCTGGAGTGCGCTTGGGGGTGAGCAGTACTTC. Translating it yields CAWSALGGEQYF.

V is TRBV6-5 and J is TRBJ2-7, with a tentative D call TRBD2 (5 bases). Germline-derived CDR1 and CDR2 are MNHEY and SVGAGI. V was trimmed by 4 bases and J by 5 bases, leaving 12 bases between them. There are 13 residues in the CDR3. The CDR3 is CASSSTTGDEQYF. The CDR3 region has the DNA TGTGCCAGCAGTTCGACTACTGGAGACGAGCAGTACTTC.

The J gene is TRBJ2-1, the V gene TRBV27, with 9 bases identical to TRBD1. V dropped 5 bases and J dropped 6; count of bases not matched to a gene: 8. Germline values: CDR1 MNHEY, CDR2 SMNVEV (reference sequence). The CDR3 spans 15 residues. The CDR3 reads CASSVYRGHGNEQFF. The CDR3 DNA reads TGTGCCAGCAGTGTGTACAGGGGGCACGGCAATGAGCAGTTCTTC.

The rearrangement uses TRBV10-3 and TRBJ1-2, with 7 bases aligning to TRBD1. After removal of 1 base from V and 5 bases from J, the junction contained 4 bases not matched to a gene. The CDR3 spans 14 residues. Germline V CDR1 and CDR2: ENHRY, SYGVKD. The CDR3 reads CAISELEGAYGYTF. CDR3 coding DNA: TGTGCCATCAGTGAGTTGGAGGGGGCGTATGGCTACACCTTC.

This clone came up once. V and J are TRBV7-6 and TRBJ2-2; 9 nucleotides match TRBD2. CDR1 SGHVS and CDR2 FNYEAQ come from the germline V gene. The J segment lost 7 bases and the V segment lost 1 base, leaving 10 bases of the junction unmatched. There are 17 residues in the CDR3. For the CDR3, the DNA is TGTGCCAGCAGCTTAGGCTTGAAGCGGGGGGATGTCGGGGAGCTGTTTTTT. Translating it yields CASSLGLKRGDVGELFF.

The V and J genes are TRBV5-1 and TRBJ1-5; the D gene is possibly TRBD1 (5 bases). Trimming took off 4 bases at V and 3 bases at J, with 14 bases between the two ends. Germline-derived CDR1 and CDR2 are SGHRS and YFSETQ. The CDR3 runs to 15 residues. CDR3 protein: CASSPTGRDNQPQHF. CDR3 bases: TGCGCCAGCAGCCCCACGGGACGCGACAATCAGCCCCAGCATTTT.

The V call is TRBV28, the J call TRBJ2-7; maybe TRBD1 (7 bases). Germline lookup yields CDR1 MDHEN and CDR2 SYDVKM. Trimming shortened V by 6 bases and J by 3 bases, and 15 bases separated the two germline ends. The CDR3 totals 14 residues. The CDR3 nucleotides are TGTGCCAGCAGGACTACAGGGGACTTCTACGAGCAGTACTTC. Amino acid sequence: CASRTTGDFYEQYF. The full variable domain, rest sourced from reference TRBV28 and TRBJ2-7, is DVKVTQSSRYLVKRTGEKVFLECVQDMDHENMFWYRQDPGLGLRLIYFSYDVKMKEKGDIPEGYSVSREKKERFSLILESASTNQTSMYLCASRTTGDFYEQYFGPGTRLTVT.

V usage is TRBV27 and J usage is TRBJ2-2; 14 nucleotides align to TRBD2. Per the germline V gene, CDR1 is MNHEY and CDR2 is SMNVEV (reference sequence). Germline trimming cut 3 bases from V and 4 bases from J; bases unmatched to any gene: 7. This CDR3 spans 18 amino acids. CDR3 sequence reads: CASSFGGLAGAGTGELFF. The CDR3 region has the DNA TGTGCCAGCAGTTTCGGGGGACTAGCGGGAGCGGGCACCGGGGAGCTGTTTTTT.

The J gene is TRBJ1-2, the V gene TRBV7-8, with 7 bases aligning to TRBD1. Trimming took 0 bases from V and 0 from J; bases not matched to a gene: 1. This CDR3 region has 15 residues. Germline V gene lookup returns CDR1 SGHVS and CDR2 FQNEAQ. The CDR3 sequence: CASSLAGTANYGYTF. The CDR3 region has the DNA TGTGCCAGCAGCTTAGCTGGGACAGCTAACTATGGCTACACCTTC.

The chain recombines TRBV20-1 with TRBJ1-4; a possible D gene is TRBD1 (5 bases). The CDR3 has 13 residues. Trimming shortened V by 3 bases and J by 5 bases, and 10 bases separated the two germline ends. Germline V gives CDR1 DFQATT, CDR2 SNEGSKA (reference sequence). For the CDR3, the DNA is TGCAGTGCTAGTTCCGGGGGGAATGAAAAACTGTTTTTT. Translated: CSASSGGNEKLFF.

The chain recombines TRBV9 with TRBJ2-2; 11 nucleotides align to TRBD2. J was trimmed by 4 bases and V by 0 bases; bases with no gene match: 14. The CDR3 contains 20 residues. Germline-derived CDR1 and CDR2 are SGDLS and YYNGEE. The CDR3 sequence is CASSVAPSGRTRGGTGELFF. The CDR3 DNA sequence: TGTGCCAGCAGCGTAGCTCCTAGCGGGAGGACCCGCGGGGGCACCGGGGAGCTGTTTTTT.

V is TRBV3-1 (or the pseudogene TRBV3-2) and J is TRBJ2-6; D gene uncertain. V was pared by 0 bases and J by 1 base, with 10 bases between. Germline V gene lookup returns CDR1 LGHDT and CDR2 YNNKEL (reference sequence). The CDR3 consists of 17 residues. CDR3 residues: CASSQDSLASGANVLTF. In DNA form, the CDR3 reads TGTGCCAGCAGCCAAGATTCTCTTGCATCTGGGGCCAACGTCCTGACTTTC.

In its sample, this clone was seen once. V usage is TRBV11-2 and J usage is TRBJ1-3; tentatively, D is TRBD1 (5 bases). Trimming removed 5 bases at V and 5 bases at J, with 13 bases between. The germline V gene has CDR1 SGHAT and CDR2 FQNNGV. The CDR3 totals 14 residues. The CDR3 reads CASSQQGGRNTIYF. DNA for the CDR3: TGTGCCAGCAGCCAGCAGGGTGGCAGAAACACCATATATTTT.